The clone carrying this TCR beta chain has just one count. This likely comes from a read error, as the CDR3 has no conserved phenylalanine or tryptophan at its end. This sample is drawn from a study of early T cells in non-severe SARS-CoV-2 infection. Study details: Bulk RNA from unsorted whole blood was sequenced; chains were unpaired.

Individual cDNA molecules received unique molecular identifiers during library preparation. Via MiXCR, TCRdb re-called the 5' RACE reads, giving one row per CDR3 protein. This sample has 70,000 to 95,000 distinct CDR3 sequences, with about a sixth found just once. This TCR was sampled from an adult who was a healthcare worker with PCR-confirmed SARS-CoV-2 infection or an uninfected control (not recorded which). Sample: whole blood.

CDR3 residues: CATSRTSASYNEQFS. CDR3 bases: TGTGCCACCAGTAGGACGTCGGCCTCCTACAATGAGCAGTTCTCC. The chain joins TRBV24-1 to TRBJ2-1; D not resolved. Germline CDR1 reads KGHDR; CDR2 reads SFDVKD. V was cut by 6 bases and J by 0 bases, with 11 bases left in between. This CDR3 is built from 15 residues.